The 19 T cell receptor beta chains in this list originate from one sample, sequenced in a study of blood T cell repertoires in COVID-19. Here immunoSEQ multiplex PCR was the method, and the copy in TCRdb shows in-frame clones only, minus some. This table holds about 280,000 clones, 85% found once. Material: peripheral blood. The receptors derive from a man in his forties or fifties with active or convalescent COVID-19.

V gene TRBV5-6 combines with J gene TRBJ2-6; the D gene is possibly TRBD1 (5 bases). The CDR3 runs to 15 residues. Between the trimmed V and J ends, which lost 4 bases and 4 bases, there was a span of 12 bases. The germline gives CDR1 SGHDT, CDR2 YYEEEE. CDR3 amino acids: CASSLRQSGANVLTF. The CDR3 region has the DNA TGTGCCAGCAGCCTTCGACAGTCCGGGGCCAACGTCCTGACTTTC.

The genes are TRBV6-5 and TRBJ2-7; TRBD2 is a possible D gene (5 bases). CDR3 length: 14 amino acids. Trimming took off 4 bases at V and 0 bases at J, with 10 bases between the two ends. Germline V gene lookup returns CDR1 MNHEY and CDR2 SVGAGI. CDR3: CASSSSRDSYEQYF. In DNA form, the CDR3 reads TGTGCCAGCAGTTCTTCCCGGGACTCCTACGAGCAGTACTTC.

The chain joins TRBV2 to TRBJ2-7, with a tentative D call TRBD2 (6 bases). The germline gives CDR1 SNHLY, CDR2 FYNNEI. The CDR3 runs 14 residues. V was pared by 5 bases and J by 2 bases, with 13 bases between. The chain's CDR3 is CASSSGTLTYEQYF. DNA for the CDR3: TGTGCCAGCAGTTCCGGGACTTTAACCTACGAGCAGTACTTC.

The CDR3 sequence is CASSLAGDRPGIQYF. CDR3 DNA sequence: TGTGCCAGCAGCTTGGCGGGGGACAGACCTGGCATTCAGTACTTC. The chain is built from TRBV5-4 and TRBJ2-4; perhaps TRBD1 as D (7 bases). The germline V gene encodes CDR1 SGHNT and CDR2 YYREEE (reference sequence). Trimming took off 0 bases at V and 9 bases at J, with 16 bases between the two ends. The CDR3 is 15 amino acids.

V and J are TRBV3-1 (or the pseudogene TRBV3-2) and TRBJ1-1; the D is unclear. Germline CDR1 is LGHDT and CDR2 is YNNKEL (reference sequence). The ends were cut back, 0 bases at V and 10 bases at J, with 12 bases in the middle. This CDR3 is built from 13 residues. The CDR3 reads CASSQDPPRGAFF. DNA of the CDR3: TGTGCCAGCAGCCAAGATCCCCCCCGCGGAGCTTTCTTT.

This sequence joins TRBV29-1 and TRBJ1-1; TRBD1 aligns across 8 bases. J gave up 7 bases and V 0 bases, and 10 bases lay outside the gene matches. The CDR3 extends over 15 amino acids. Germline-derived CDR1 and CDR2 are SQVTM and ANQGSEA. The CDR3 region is CSVEDGSPTGDEAFF. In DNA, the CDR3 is TGCAGCGTTGAAGATGGGTCCCCGACAGGGGATGAAGCTTTCTTT.

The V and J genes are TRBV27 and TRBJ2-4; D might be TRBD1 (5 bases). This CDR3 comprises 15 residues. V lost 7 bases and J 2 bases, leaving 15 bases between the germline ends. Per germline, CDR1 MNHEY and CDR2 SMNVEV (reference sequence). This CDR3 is CASTHLGQSKNIQYF. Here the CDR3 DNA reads TGTGCCAGCACACACCTGGGGCAGTCCAAAAACATTCAGTACTTC.

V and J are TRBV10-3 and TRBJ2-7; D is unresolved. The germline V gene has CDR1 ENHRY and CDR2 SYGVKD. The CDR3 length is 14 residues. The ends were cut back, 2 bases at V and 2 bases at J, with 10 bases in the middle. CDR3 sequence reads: CAISEPTAPYEQYF. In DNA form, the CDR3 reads TGTGCCATCAGTGAGCCGACTGCACCCTACGAGCAGTACTTC.

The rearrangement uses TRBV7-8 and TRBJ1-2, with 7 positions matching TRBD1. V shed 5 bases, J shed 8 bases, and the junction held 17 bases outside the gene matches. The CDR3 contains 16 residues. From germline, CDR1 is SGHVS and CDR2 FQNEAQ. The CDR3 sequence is CASSPRRTGSVEGYTF. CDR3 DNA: TGTGCCAGCAGCCCGAGGAGGACAGGATCTGTTGAAGGCTACACCTTC.

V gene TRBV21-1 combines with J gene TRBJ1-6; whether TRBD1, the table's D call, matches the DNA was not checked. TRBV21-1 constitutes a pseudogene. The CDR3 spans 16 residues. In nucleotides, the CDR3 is TGTGCCACCGAGGGGGACCTGAGAACCTATAATTCACCCCTCCACTTT. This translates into CATEGDLRTYNSPLHF.

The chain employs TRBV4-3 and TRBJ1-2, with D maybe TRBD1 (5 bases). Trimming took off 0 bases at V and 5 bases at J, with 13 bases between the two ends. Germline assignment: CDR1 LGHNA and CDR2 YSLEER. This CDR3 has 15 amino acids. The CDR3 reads CASSQDRGRVYGYTF. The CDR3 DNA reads TGCGCCAGCAGCCAAGATCGTGGCAGGGTATATGGCTACACCTTC.

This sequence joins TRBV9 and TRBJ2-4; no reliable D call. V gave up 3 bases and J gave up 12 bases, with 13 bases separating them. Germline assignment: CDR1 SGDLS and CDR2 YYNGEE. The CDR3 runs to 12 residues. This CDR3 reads CASSGASRSQYF. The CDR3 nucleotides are TGTGCCAGCAGCGGCGCGAGTCGGTCTCAGTACTTC.

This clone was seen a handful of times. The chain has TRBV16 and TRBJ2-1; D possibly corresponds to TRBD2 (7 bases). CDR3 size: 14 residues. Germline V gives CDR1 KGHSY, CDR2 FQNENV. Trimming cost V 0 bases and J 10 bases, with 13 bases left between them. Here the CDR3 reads CASSQSRGGGEQFF. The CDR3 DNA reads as TGTGCCAGCAGCCAATCTAGGGGGGGAGGCGAGCAGTTCTTC.

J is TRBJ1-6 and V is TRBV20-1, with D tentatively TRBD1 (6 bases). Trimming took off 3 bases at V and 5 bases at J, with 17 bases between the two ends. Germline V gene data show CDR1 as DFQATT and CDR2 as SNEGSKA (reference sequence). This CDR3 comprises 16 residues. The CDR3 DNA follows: TGCAGTGCTAGTAGAAGGGGTGGGGGCAATAATTCACCCCTCCACTTT. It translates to CSASRRGGGNNSPLHF.

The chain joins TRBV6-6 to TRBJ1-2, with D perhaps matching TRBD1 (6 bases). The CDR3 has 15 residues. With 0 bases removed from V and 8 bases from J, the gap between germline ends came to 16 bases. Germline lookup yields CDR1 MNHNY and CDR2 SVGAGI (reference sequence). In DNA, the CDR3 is TGTGCCAGCAGTTACTCGAGGGGGGGCGTCGAGGGCTACACCTTC. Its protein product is CASSYSRGGVEGYTF.

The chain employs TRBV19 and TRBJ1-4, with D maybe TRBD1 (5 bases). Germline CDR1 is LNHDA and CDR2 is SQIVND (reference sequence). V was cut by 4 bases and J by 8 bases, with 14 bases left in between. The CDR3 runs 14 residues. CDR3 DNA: TGTGCCAGTAGTAGGAGGGGCGGAAGGGAAAAACTGTTTTTT. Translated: CASSRRGGREKLFF.

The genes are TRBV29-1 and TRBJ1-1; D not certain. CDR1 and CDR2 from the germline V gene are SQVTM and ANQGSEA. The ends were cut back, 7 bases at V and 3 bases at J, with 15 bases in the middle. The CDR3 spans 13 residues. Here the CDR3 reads CSALDRGHTEAFF. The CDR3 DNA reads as TGCAGCGCGCTGGATAGAGGGCACACTGAAGCTTTCTTT. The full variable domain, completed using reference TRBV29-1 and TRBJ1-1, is SAVISQKPSRDICQRGTSLTIQCQVDSQVTMMFWYRQQPGQSLTLIATANQGSEATYESGFVIDKFPISRPNLTFSTLTVSNMSPEDSSIYLCSALDRGHTEAFFGQGTRLTVV.

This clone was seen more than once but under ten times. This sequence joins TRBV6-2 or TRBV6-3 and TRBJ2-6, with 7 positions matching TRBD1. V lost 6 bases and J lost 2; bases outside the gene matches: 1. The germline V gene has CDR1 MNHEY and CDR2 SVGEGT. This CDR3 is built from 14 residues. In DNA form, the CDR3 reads TGTGCCAGCAGCACAGGGGCTGGGGCCAACGTCCTGACTTTC. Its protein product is CASSTGAGANVLTF.

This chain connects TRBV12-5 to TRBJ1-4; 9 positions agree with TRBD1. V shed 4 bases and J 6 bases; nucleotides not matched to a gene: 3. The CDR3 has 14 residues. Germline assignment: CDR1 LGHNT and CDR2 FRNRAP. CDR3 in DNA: TGTGCTAGTGGTTCCGGACAGGGGCATGAAAAACTGTTTTTT. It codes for CASGSGQGHEKLFF.